This T cell receptor (beta chain) was obtained from a study of blood T cell repertoires in COVID-19. Study overall: Sites in the United States, Italy and Spain provided acute and convalescent COVID-19 samples.

The data were produced by immunoSEQ multiplex PCR, yet TCRdb's version contains in-frame clones alone and is incomplete. The sample has 150,000 to 250,000 clones; around 95% are singletons. Germline CDR1 is SGHNT and CDR2 is YYREEE (reference sequence). The length of the CDR3 is 15 residues. Trimming at V came to 0 bases and at J to 5 bases, leaving 7 bases not matched to a gene. What was sequenced was peripheral blood. V and J are TRBV5-4 and TRBJ2-5; 7 bases align to TRBD1. The source is a man aged 25-45 years with COVID-19, enrolled during active disease. This CDR3 is CASSLEWQGEETQYF. DNA for the CDR3: TGTGCCAGCAGCTTGGAGTGGCAGGGGGAGGAGACCCAGTACTTC.